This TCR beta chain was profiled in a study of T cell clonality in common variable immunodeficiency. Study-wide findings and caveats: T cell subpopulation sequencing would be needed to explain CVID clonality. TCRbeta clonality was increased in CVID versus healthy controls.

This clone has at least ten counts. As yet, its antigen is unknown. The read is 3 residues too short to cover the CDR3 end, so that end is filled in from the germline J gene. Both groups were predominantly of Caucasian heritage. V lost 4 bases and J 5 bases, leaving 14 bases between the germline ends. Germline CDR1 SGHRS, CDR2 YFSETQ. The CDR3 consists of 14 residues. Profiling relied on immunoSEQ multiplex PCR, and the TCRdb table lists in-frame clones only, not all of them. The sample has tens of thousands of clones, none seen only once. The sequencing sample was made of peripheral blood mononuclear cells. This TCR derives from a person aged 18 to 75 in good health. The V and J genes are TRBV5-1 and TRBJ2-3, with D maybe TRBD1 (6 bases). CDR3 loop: CASSPDSEVDTQYF. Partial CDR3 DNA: TGCGCCAGCAGCCCGGACAGTGAAGTAGATACG.